This TCR beta chain is from a study of shared clonotypes between healthy human individuals. Study-wide results and caveats: It was the non-shared clonotypes that had lower generation probabilities than clonotypes shared by all four donors. Clonotypes that were shared across four donors made up roughly 5% of naive CD4 clonotypes.

With 0 bases removed from V and 3 bases from J, the gap between germline ends came to 6 bases. This CDR3 comprises 13 residues. Germline V gene sequence: CDR1 MNHEY, CDR2 SMNVEV (reference sequence). Positive CCR7 selection of CD45RO-negative cells yielded the naive CD8 cells, and terminally differentiated effector memory CD45RA+ cells were excluded. It was at deep level that the assay was run. TCRdb keeps only in-frame clones here, not all; method: immunoSEQ multiplex PCR. This table holds more than 600,000 clones, about 92% found once. A few counts support this clone. Its antigen is undetermined. Other DNA sequences in the same sample also yield this CDR3.

This sequence originates from a man aged 30-40 years in good health. This chain connects TRBV27 to TRBJ2-7; D unresolved. Sequencing used naive CD8+ T cells sorted from blood. Written as DNA, the CDR3 is TGTGCCAGCAGTTTATCCCCCCGCTACGAGCAGTACTTC. Translating gives CASSLSPRYEQYF.